This TCR beta chain was identified during a study of cytomegalovirus exposure and HLA in healthy donors. Study-wide results and limits: Specificity for CMV antigens was confirmed in vitro for a few of the CMV-associated chains. Investigators reported over 150 TCR beta chains as tied to cytomegalovirus. While the bulk of TCR sequences proved rare, some public TCRs turned up in many donors.

A note on this clone: The antigen remains unidentified.

Profiling relied on immunoSEQ multiplex PCR, and the TCRdb table lists in-frame clones only, not all of them. This table has a few hundred thousand clones, roughly 90% appearing once. The V gene's germline CDR1 is SGDLS and CDR2 YYNGEE. This CDR3 has 14 amino acids. V gave up 4 bases and J gave up 2 bases, with 12 bases separating them. This clonotype was sampled from a woman aged 18-29 years in good health and CMV-seronegative. The sample comprised PBMCs. The rearrangement uses TRBV9 and TRBJ2-5; D unclear. CDR3 region: CASSPQALQETQYF. The CDR3 bases are TGTGCCAGCAGCCCCCAGGCCCTACAAGAGACCCAGTACTTC.